This T cell receptor beta chain appears in the sequencing data of a study of cytomegalovirus exposure and HLA in healthy donors. This CDR3 has 15 amino acids. CDR1 and CDR2 (germline): MDHEN, SYDVKM. The V gene end was trimmed by 8 bases and the J gene end by 7 bases; junction bases not matched to a gene: 13. Primers for the PCR totalled 60 Vbeta and 13 Jbeta. Libraries were prepared by immunoSEQ multiplex PCR; TCRdb keeps only in-frame clonotypes and omits some of them. The data hold approximately 140,000 clones, with approximately 80% observed a single time. The chain couples TRBV28 to TRBJ1-4; 7 bases fit TRBD1. Sequencing was performed on PBMCs. This clonotype was obtained from a woman aged 50 to 60 in good health and CMV-seropositive. The CDR3 reads CASHRKGARGEKLFF. Written as DNA, the CDR3 is TGTGCCAGCCATAGGAAGGGGGCGCGGGGTGAAAAACTGTTTTTT.